Listed below are T cell receptor beta chains from one sample, sequenced in a study of T-cell memory formation after mild COVID-19. In TCRdb, the 5' RACE reads were re-called with MiXCR into one record per CDR3 protein. Of hundreds of thousands of distinct CDR3 sequences listed, 15% to 20% are singletons. The sequencing input was PBMCs or a T cell subset sorted from them (not recorded which). These receptors originate from a young man who had mild COVID-19 (a few samples of this study predate the infection). Cell type and time point are not known. Each CDR3 is given without its conserved first and last residue. D genes are given only for firm matches.

v_call	j_call	d_call	cdr3_aa
TRBV7-2	TRBJ2-5	-	ASSYRQPQETQY
TRBV12-3/TRBV12-4	TRBJ1-2	-	ASSLAYGYT
TRBV15	TRBJ1-3	-	ATSAGTRSGNTIY
TRBV5-1	TRBJ2-3	-	ASSSLGLGDTQY
TRBV7-8	TRBJ2-3	TRBD2	ASSLYSRGGRDTQY
TRBV12-3/TRBV12-4	TRBJ2-1	TRBD2	ASSLRVSGVSYNEQF
TRBV5-1	TRBJ2-5	TRBD2	ASRPGLAMETQY
TRBV12-3/TRBV12-4	TRBJ2-5	-	ASSRNGETQY
TRBV9	TRBJ1-4	TRBD1	ASSYFDRGRNEKLF
TRBV11-2	TRBJ2-5	-	ASSQGGRGPGTQY
TRBV7-2	TRBJ2-2	TRBD2	ASRLGGGTGELF
TRBV5-1	TRBJ2-1	TRBD2	ASSWPGTSGDYNEQF
TRBV20-1	TRBJ2-1	TRBD1	SARFVDRVSYNEQF
TRBV7-2	TRBJ2-3	-	ASSPSVGTDTQY
TRBV2	TRBJ2-3	TRBD1	ASSGTGRPSQY
TRBV9	TRBJ2-5	TRBD2	ASCVFAGGQETQY
TRBV19	TRBJ2-6	TRBD1	ASTENRGIVSGANVLT
TRBV4-1	TRBJ1-2	-	ASRGPYGYT
TRBV4-1	TRBJ1-1	-	ASSQGYQVGAF
TRBV7-8	TRBJ1-2	-	ASSLGVYGYGYT
TRBV7-9	TRBJ1-4	-	ASSPPAGRFVSEKLF
TRBV9	TRBJ2-1	TRBD1	ASSSTGVSWNEQF
TRBV7-2	TRBJ1-2	-	ASSLVGRVANYGYT
TRBV5-1	TRBJ2-3	-	ASSFGTSTDTQY
TRBV20-1	TRBJ1-4	TRBD1	SAPNRGEDEKLF
TRBV6-2/TRBV6-3	TRBJ1-2	-	ASSYWTDGYT
TRBV9	TRBJ1-1	-	ASSVDTDTEAF
TRBV20-1	TRBJ2-7	-	SASSYEQY
TRBV5-1	TRBJ2-4	-	ASSLELRNIQY
TRBV7-8	TRBJ2-6	-	ASSLPRRYSGANVLT
TRBV5-4	TRBJ2-5	TRBD1	ASSFQGVQETQY
TRBV6-1	TRBJ2-5	-	ATSRDNSETQY
TRBV7-9	TRBJ2-1	-	ASSLGNTGTRSYNEQF